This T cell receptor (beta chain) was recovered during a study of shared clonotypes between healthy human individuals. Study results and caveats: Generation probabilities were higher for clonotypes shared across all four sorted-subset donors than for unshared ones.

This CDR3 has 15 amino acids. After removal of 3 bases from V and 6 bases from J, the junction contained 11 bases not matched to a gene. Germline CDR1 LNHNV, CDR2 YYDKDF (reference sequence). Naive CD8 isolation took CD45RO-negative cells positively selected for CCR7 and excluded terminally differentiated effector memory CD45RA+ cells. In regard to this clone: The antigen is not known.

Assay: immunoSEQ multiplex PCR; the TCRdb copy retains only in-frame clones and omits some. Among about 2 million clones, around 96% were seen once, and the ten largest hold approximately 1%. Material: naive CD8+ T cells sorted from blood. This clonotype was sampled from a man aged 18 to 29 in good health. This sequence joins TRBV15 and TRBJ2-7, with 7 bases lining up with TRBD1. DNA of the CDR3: TGTGCCACCAGCAGGCTCACGACAGGGACGGGCGAGCAGTACTTC. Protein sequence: CATSRLTTGTGEQYF.